This T cell receptor beta chain derives from a study of regulatory T cells in long-lasting Graves disease. With iRepertoire HTBI primers and Arm-PCR of CDR3 regions, TCR beta libraries were built. One entry per CDR3 protein results from TCRdb running MiXCR on the multiplex PCR reads. This table holds approximately 400,000 distinct CDR3 sequences, roughly a sixth found once. This clonotype was detected ten times or more. This sample's time point: newly diagnosed GD, antithyroid drugs for less than 3 months. The TCR library was made from RNA extracted from PBMCs. Germline loops: CDR1 MNHEY, CDR2 SMNVEV (reference sequence). Between the trimmed V and J ends, which lost 5 bases and 1 base, there was a span of 11 bases. The CDR3 length is 14 residues.

Sequenced here: peripheral blood mononuclear cells (PBMCs), sampled at new diagnosis, from a patient treated with antithyroid drugs. V gene TRBV27 combines with J gene TRBJ1-1, with D unresolved. This clonotype was sampled from a female donor with Graves disease. Written as DNA, the CDR3 is TGTGCCAGCAGTATGGGATTTACGAACACTGAAGCTTTCTTT. Its translation is CASSMGFTNTEAFF.